The 7 T cell receptor beta chains given below trace back to one sample, sequenced in a study of identical twins. TCRdb independently ran MiXCR on the 5' RACE reads; one entry per CDR3 protein. The sample shows 1.5 million or so distinct CDR3 sequences, roughly a third of them seen only once. Source material: cord blood. The receptors come from a newborn girl in good health.

The sample holds a few counts of this clonotype. V and J are TRBV20-1 and TRBJ2-7, with no clear D. Trimming took off 6 bases at V and 0 bases at J, with 15 bases between the two ends. Germline V lookup: CDR1 DFQATT, CDR2 SNEGSKA (reference sequence). CDR3 length: 14 residues. CDR3 amino acids: CSAPRSESSYEQYF. CDR3 bases: TGCAGTGCCCCCCGGTCGGAGAGCTCCTACGAGCAGTACTTC.

The chain combines TRBV12-3 or TRBV12-4 with TRBJ1-1; weak D call: TRBD1 (6 bases). The V and J ends lost 6 bases and 5 bases respectively, with 16 bases between them. The CDR3 consists of 14 residues. This CDR3 is CASSKTGWGTEAFF. CDR3 coding DNA: TGTGCCAGCAGCAAGACAGGTTGGGGGACTGAAGCTTTCTTT.

In its sample, this clonotype was seen many times. The rearrangement uses TRBV3-1 and TRBJ2-5, with D possibly called TRBD1 or TRBD2 (5 bases each). This CDR3 comprises 14 residues. The V gene lost 4 bases and the J gene lost 3 bases, with 12 bases spanning the gap. Germline V CDR1 and CDR2: LGHDT, YNNKEL (reference sequence). In DNA, the CDR3 is TGTGCCAGCAGCCTCGGGGCTCTGAAAGAGACCCAGTACTTC. Protein product: CASSLGALKETQYF.

The chain links TRBV5-1 to TRBJ2-3, with D uncertain. The V gene's germline CDR1 is SGHRS and CDR2 YFSETQ. The CDR3 has 14 residues. The V end lost 3 bases, the J end lost 2 bases, and 10 bases lay between the germline ends. For the CDR3, the DNA is TGCGCCAGCAGCTCCCTAACGGCCACAGATACGCAGTATTTT. It is translated as CASSSLTATDTQYF.

As for this clonotype: At one end, the junction sequence differs from germline, possibly due to a read error. The chain combines TRBV4-2 with TRBJ1-4; tentatively, D is TRBD1 (5 bases). Per germline, CDR1 LGHNA and CDR2 YNFKEQ. The length of the CDR3 is 20 residues. The CDR3 DNA reads as TGTGCCTGCAGCCAAGATCGATTTCGGGTATTGAAGGGGTGGGATGAAAAACTGTTTTTT. Translated, it gives CACSQDRFRVLKGWDEKLFF.

On this clonotype: An end of the junction does not agree with germline; a read error may underlie this. The chain is built from TRBV6-5 and TRBJ2-5; D may be TRBD1 (6 bases). Germline values: CDR1 MNHEY, CDR2 SVGAGI. The CDR3 totals 15 residues. The CDR3 sequence: CARSWGPGLQETQYF. CDR3 bases: TGTGCCAGAAGTTGGGGGCCGGGTTTACAAGAGACCCAGTACTTC.

A note on this clonotype: One end of the junction does not line up with germline, which may come from a read error. J is TRBJ1-1 and V is TRBV20-1; D unclear. Germline V gene sequence: CDR1 DFQATT, CDR2 SNEGSKA (reference sequence). The CDR3 runs 15 residues. CDR3 amino acids: CSARDRGYWNAEAFF. The CDR3 DNA is TGCAGTGCTAGAGATCGGGGTTATTGGAACGCTGAAGCTTTCTTT.